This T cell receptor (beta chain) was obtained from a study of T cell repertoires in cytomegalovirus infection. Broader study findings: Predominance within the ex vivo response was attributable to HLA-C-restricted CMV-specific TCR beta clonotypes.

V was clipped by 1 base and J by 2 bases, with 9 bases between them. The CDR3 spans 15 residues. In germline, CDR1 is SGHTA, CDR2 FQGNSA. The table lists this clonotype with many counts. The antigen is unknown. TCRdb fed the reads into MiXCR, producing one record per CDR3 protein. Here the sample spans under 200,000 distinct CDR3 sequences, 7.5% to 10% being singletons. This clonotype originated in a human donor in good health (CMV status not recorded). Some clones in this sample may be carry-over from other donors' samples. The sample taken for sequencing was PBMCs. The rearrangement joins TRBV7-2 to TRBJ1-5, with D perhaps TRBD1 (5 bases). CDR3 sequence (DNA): TGTGCCAGCAGCTTAGTGTCGGGGGGCAATCAGCCCCAGCATTTT. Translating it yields CASSLVSGGNQPQHF. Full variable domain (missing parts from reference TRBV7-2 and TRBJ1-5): GAGVSQSPSNKVTEKGKDVELRCDPISGHTALYWYRQSLGQGLEFLIYFQGNSAPDKSGLPSDRFSAERTGGSVSTLTIQRTQQEDSAVYLCASSLVSGGNQPQHFGDGTRLSIL.